One and the same sample provided the 4 T cell receptor beta chains below, sequenced in a study of cytomegalovirus exposure and HLA in healthy donors. The PCR had 60 Vbeta and 13 Jbeta primers. Data came from immunoSEQ multiplex PCR; TCRdb stores just in-frame clones and leaves some out. Of 150,000 or so clones listed, approximately 71% were seen once; the top ten hold about 10%. Sequencing input: PBMCs. Receptor source: a man aged 18 to 29 in good health and CMV-seropositive.

V gene TRBV27 combines with J gene TRBJ1-2, with D tentatively TRBD1 (6 bases). Between the trimmed V and J ends, which lost 0 bases and 4 bases, there was a span of 12 bases. The CDR3 loop spans 15 amino acids. The germline CDR1 and CDR2 sequences are MNHEY and SMNVEV (reference sequence). CDR3 protein: CASSLSIGGVYGYTF. The CDR3 DNA follows: TGTGCCAGCAGTTTATCGATAGGGGGTGTCTATGGCTACACCTTC.

The chain joins TRBV5-1 to TRBJ2-3; 11 bases are a match to TRBD2. CDR3 length: 16 residues. The germline gives CDR1 SGHRS, CDR2 YFSETQ. V shed 3 bases and J 3 bases; nucleotides not matched to a gene: 6. The CDR3 nucleotides read TGCGCCAGCAGCTCCTATAGCGGGAGGGCAACAGATACGCAGTATTTT. It codes for CASSSYSGRATDTQYF.

In nucleotides, the CDR3 is TGTGCCAGCAGTTACCAGACTAGCGGCACAAAAGATACGCAGTATTTT. As protein: CASSYQTSGTKDTQYF. The chain couples TRBV6-6 to TRBJ2-3; 9 bases agree with TRBD2. This CDR3 has 16 residues. Germline lookup yields CDR1 MNHNY and CDR2 SVGAGI (reference sequence). With V trimmed by 2 bases and J by 5 bases, 8 bases remained unmatched.

The CDR3 loop reads CASRRGMGYTEAFF. The DNA of the CDR3 is TGTGCCAGCAGGAGGGGGATGGGGTACACTGAAGCTTTCTTT. The rearrangement uses TRBV6-5 and TRBJ1-1; D may be TRBD1 (6 bases). Germline V gene sequence: CDR1 MNHEY, CDR2 SVGAGI. V was cut by 6 bases and J by 3 bases, with 14 bases left in between. The CDR3 spans 14 residues.